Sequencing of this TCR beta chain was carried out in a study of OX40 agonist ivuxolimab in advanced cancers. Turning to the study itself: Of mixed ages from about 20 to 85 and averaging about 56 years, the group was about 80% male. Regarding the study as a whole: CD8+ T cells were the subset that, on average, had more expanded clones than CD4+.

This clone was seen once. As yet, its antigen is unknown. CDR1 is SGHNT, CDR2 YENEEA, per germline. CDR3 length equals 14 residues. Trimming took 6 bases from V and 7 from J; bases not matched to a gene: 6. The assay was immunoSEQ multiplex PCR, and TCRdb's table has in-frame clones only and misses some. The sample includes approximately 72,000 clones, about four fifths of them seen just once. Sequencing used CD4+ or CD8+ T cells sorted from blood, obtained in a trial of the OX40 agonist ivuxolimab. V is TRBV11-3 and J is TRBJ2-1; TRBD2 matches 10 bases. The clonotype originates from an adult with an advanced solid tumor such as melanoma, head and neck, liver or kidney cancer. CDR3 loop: CASSSTSGINEQFF. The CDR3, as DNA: TGTGCCAGCAGTTCTACTAGCGGGATAAATGAGCAGTTCTTC.